Listed below are T cell receptor beta chains from one sample, sequenced in a study of T cell responses to AZD1222 COVID-19 vaccine. Sequencing used immunoSEQ multiplex PCR; TCRdb keeps in-frame clones, though not all of them. The data contain about 97,000 clones, 90% of them singletons. Specimen: peripheral blood, collected on day 0 of AZD1222 vaccination. Receptors were obtained from an adult in good health. The CDR3 runs from the conserved cysteine through the conserved F or W. Fields, in order: V gene, CDR3 length, J gene, D gene, CDR3 protein. D genes are given only for firm matches.

V: TRBV27
length: 13
J: TRBJ2-3
D: NA
CDR3: CASSLGFTDTQYF

V: TRBV3-1/TRBV3-2
length: 15
J: TRBJ2-7
D: TRBD1
CDR3: CASTAKGTGRVEQYF

V: TRBV18
length: 14
J: TRBJ1-6
D: TRBD1
CDR3: CASSPGPDRAPLHF

V: TRBV7-8
length: 15
J: TRBJ1-2
D: TRBD1
CDR3: CASTEDRGPLYGYTF

V: TRBV19
length: 14
J: TRBJ2-3
D: NA
CDR3: CASSIRAYTDTQYF

V: TRBV27
length: 16
J: TRBJ1-1
D: NA
CDR3: CASSPEGEGMNTEAFF

V: TRBV2
length: 13
J: TRBJ1-1
D: NA
CDR3: CASSLQGNTEAFF

V: TRBV7-2
length: 12
J: TRBJ1-1
D: NA
CDR3: CASSLRRGEAFF

V: TRBV6-6
length: 16
J: TRBJ1-2
D: NA
CDR3: CASSYSAGSSNYGYTF

V: TRBV7-9
length: 13
J: TRBJ2-1
D: NA
CDR3: CASSLSVSNEQFF

V: TRBV19
length: 18
J: TRBJ2-5
D: TRBD2
CDR3: CASSPRTSGGAGEETQYF

V: TRBV15
length: 16
J: TRBJ2-5
D: NA
CDR3: CATSRDRGAVEETQYF

V: TRBV5-1
length: 15
J: TRBJ1-6
D: NA
CDR3: CASRGADQRGSPLHF

V: TRBV5-5
length: 14
J: TRBJ1-1
D: TRBD1
CDR3: CASSFRDRGQEAFF

V: TRBV6-5
length: 14
J: TRBJ1-1
D: NA
CDR3: CASSYSTSNTEAFF

V: TRBV11-2
length: 14
J: TRBJ2-7
D: NA
CDR3: CASSLIGGLDEQYF

V: TRBV7-8
length: 16
J: TRBJ1-5
D: NA
CDR3: CASSLEGPTSNQPQHF

V: TRBV28
length: 12
J: TRBJ1-4
D: NA
CDR3: CAGQTFNEKLFF